Reported below is one T cell receptor beta chain. The antigen is not known. This sample stems from a study of cytomegalovirus exposure and HLA in healthy donors. General observations from the study: Later analysis demonstrated an association between a missense DCLRE1C variant and TCR beta V- and J-gene trimming. Earlier analysis yielded a pattern in which most TCR beta V segments were productive about 87% or about 30% of the time. The authors reported that TCR beta sequences could predict HLA-A and HLA-B alleles. These predictions were accurate for most subjects in the first cohort.

This CDR3 is 14 amino acids long. CDR1 is SGDLS, CDR2 YYNGEE, per germline. Trimming removed 0 bases at V and 5 bases at J, with 11 bases between. Nominal health characterized the donors when sampled, though unrecorded immune exposures were likely. The PCR used 60 Vbeta and 13 Jbeta primers. The assay was immunoSEQ multiplex PCR, and TCRdb's table has in-frame clones only and misses some. There are approximately 110,000 clones in the sample; around 78% occur only once, and roughly 2% lies in the top ten. V is TRBV9 and J is TRBJ1-2; D call uncertain. This sequence was found in a man in his fifties in good health and CMV-seronegative. The sequenced sample was PBMCs. The CDR3 sequence is CASSVARGGYGYTF. CDR3 DNA: TGTGCCAGCAGCGTAGCCCGGGGTGGGTATGGCTACACCTTC.